This passage covers 18 T cell receptor beta chains from one sample sequenced in a study of T-cell memory formation after mild COVID-19. TCRdb reprocessed the 5' RACE reads with MiXCR, giving one entry per CDR3 protein. The sample contains tens of thousands of distinct CDR3 sequences, less than 15% of which appear only once. Sequences were obtained from PBMCs or a T cell subset sorted from them (not recorded which). The receptors shown here come from a young man who had mild COVID-19 (a few samples of this study predate the infection). Cell type and time point are not known.

A few counts support this clonotype. The V gene is TRBV7-9, the J gene TRBJ2-1; the match to TRBD1 covers 7 bases. Looked up from germline, CDR1 is SEHNR and CDR2 is FQNEAQ (reference sequence). This CDR3 spans 13 amino acids. With 5 bases clipped from V and 9 bases from J, the junction kept 7 bases outside the gene matches. CDR3 loop: CASSTRQGSEQFF. CDR3 in DNA: TGTGCCAGCAGCACGAGACAGGGCTCTGAGCAGTTCTTC.

The V call is TRBV7-9, the J call TRBJ2-3, with D perhaps matching TRBD2 (6 bases). There are 14 residues in the CDR3. The ends were cut back, 8 bases at V and 8 bases at J, with 20 bases in the middle. Germline V gives CDR1 SEHNR, CDR2 FQNEAQ (reference sequence). In nucleotides, the CDR3 is TGTGCCAGCCCCTGGGACTCCCATCTGTGTACGCAGTATTTT. Translating gives CASPWDSHLCTQYF. The full variable domain, its missing parts supplied by reference TRBV7-9 and TRBJ2-3, is DTGVSQNPRHKITKRGQNVTFRCDPISEHNRLYWYRQTLGQGPEFLTYFQNEAQLEKSRLLSDRFSAERPKGSFSTLEIQRTEQGDSAMYLCASPWDSHLCTQYFGPGTRLTVL.

The chain uses TRBV5-1 and TRBJ2-1, with TRBD1 matching over 9 bases. V was pared by 0 bases and J by 2 bases, with 24 bases of the junction left unmatched. CDR1 SGHRS and CDR2 YFSETQ come from the germline V gene. The CDR3 covers 23 residues. For the CDR3, the DNA is TGCGCCAGCAGCTTGGCCCTCATTCGTCCGGGACAGGGAGGTTATGTACCCTACAATGAGCAGTTCTTC. Translated, it gives CASSLALIRPGQGGYVPYNEQFF.

This clonotype was seen a handful of times. This chain connects TRBV5-1 to TRBJ2-3; D not resolved. Germline-derived CDR1 and CDR2 are SGHRS and YFSETQ. The CDR3 length is 14 residues. V dropped 4 bases and J dropped 4 bases, with 13 bases sitting between them. The CDR3 protein is CASSPPALADTQYF. Here the CDR3 DNA reads TGCGCCAGCAGCCCACCAGCTCTTGCAGATACGCAGTATTTT.

This clonotype was detected ten times or more. The rearrangement links TRBV4-1 to TRBJ1-1; the match to TRBD1 covers 10 bases. Germline values: CDR1 MGHRA, CDR2 YSYEKL. There are 14 residues in the CDR3. Trimming removed 4 bases from V and 3 bases from J; junction bases left unmatched: 2. The CDR3 DNA is TGCGCCAGCAGCCGAGGGACAGGGGACACTGAAGCTTTCTTT. This translates into CASSRGTGDTEAFF.

This clonotype was detected many times. V usage is TRBV4-2 and J usage is TRBJ2-1; no reliable D call. V lost 4 bases and J 2 bases, leaving 15 bases between the germline ends. The germline V gene has CDR1 LGHNA and CDR2 YNFKEQ. The CDR3 covers 16 residues. CDR3 protein: CASSRRFDATYNEQFF. The CDR3 DNA reads TGTGCCAGCAGCCGTAGATTTGACGCGACCTACAATGAGCAGTTCTTC.

V is TRBV5-1 and J is TRBJ1-2; D is unclear. V lost 4 bases, J lost 0 bases, and 22 bases lay in between. The CDR3 loop spans 18 amino acids. CDR1 and CDR2 (germline): SGHRS, YFSETQ. CDR3 DNA sequence: TGCGCCAGCAGCCCCCTCGGAGCCTCCCATATTTCTAACTATGGCTACACCTTC. Its translation is CASSPLGASHISNYGYTF.

The J gene is TRBJ2-3, the V gene TRBV12-3 or TRBV12-4; no clear D gene. This CDR3 is 11 amino acids long. Trimming took 8 bases from V and 6 from J, leaving 9 bases between them. CDR3 nucleotides: TGTGCCAGCGGATGGCCGGATACGCAGTATTTT. Translated, it gives CASGWPDTQYF.

This clonotype was observed a handful of times. This chain joins TRBV7-9 and TRBJ1-1, with D perhaps matching TRBD1 (5 bases). Trimming cost V 5 bases and J 5 bases, with 15 bases left between them. Per the germline V gene, CDR1 is SEHNR and CDR2 is FQNEAQ (reference sequence). This CDR3 has 14 residues. The DNA of the CDR3 is TGTGCCAGCAGCCATCCAAGGGGAAATACTGAAGCTTTCTTT. Its translation: CASSHPRGNTEAFF.

This clonotype was seen a few times. The chain has TRBV9 and TRBJ2-5; possibly TRBD2 for D (7 bases). CDR1 SGDLS and CDR2 YYNGEE come from the germline V gene. V was trimmed by 5 bases and J by 6 bases, leaving 17 bases between them. The CDR3 sequence is 14 residues long. CDR3 region: CASRLGPGGQTQYF. The CDR3 region has the DNA TGTGCCAGCAGGTTAGGGCCCGGGGGGCAGACCCAGTACTTC.

The J gene is TRBJ2-1, the V gene TRBV11-1; TRBD2 agrees at 10 bases. V was clipped by 5 bases and J by 2 bases; unmatched bases: 3. The germline V gene has CDR1 SGHAT and CDR2 FQDESV (reference sequence). The CDR3 covers 15 residues. The CDR3 sequence is CASSLSGGAYNEQFF. The CDR3 region has the DNA TGTGCCAGCAGCCTAAGCGGGGGGGCCTACAATGAGCAGTTCTTC.

V is TRBV18 and J is TRBJ2-7; D is undetermined. The CDR3 length is 11 residues. V lost 8 bases, J lost 3 bases, and 8 bases lay in between. In germline, CDR1 is KGHSH, CDR2 LQKENI. CDR3 loop: CASPPVYEQYV. The CDR3 region has the DNA TGTGCCAGCCCGCCGGTCTACGAGCAGTACGTC.

In this sample, this clonotype turned up a few times. The chain joins TRBV9 to TRBJ2-1, with D perhaps given as TRBD1 or TRBD2 (5 bases each). The CDR3 is 13 amino acids. V lost 4 bases, J lost 7 bases, and 12 bases lay in between. Germline V gene sequence: CDR1 SGDLS, CDR2 YYNGEE. The CDR3 loop reads CASSLSWGNEQFF. Written as DNA, the CDR3 is TGTGCCAGCAGCCTCAGTTGGGGGAATGAGCAGTTCTTC.

In its sample, this clonotype was seen a few times. The J gene is TRBJ2-2, the V gene TRBV13; the D is unclear. Germline CDR1 is PRHDT and CDR2 is FYEKMQ (reference sequence). The CDR3 extends over 15 amino acids. Trimming took off 1 base at V and 1 base at J, with 7 bases between the two ends. The CDR3 region is CASSLAQLNTGELFF. The CDR3 DNA follows: TGTGCCAGCAGCTTAGCTCAGCTGAACACCGGGGAGCTGTTTTTT.

The sample holds a few counts of this clonotype. The rearrangement links TRBV12-3 or TRBV12-4 to TRBJ2-7, with unresolved D. The CDR3 contains 13 residues. Trimming shortened V by 1 base and J by 4 bases, and 8 bases separated the two germline ends. This chain's CDR3 is CASSLEISYEQYF. The CDR3 nucleotides are TGTGCCAGCAGTTTAGAGATAAGTTACGAGCAGTACTTC.

This clonotype was counted between two and nine times. The chain combines TRBV5-5 with TRBJ2-5; TRBD2 agrees at 13 bases. This CDR3 is 16 amino acids long. With V trimmed by 4 bases and J by 4 bases, 7 bases remained unmatched. CDR1 SGHKS and CDR2 YYEKEE come from the germline V gene (reference sequence). CDR3 amino acids: CASSPWTSGGLETQYF. The CDR3 DNA follows: TGTGCCAGCAGCCCATGGACTAGCGGGGGACTAGAGACCCAGTACTTC.

The rearrangement links TRBV27 to TRBJ1-2, with D perhaps TRBD1 (6 bases). CDR1 is MNHEY, CDR2 SMNVEV, per germline (reference sequence). V lost 6 bases to trimming and J lost 5 bases, with 22 bases between them. The CDR3 contains 16 residues. DNA for the CDR3: TGTGCCAGCAGAGCTATGACTACAGGGACGTGGTATGGCTACACCTTC. Translated, it gives CASRAMTTGTWYGYTF.

The J gene is TRBJ2-2, the V gene TRBV5-1; TRBD2 agrees at 8 bases. With 6 bases clipped from V and 5 bases from J, the junction kept 6 bases outside the gene matches. Germline V gene data show CDR1 as SGHRS and CDR2 as YFSETQ. CDR3 length: 14 residues. CDR3 bases: TGCGCCAGCACCAAGCGGGGGCGAACCGGGGAGCTGTTTTTT. Its protein product is CASTKRGRTGELFF.